This TCR beta chain was identified in a study of post-analysis software for immune sequencing data. As for the study in general: The patients showed relapsing-remitting, secondary progressive and progressive-relapsing multiple sclerosis courses.

General observations from the study: Pronounced co-clustering by F measure was evident among identically batched samples. Compared against controls, patients with multiple sclerosis displayed significantly lower normalized Chao1 diversity. Elevated frequency relative to controls characterized roughly five TRBV segments in patients, TRBV5-6, TRBV5-1 and TRBV20-1 among them.

Germline CDR1 WSHSY, CDR2 SAAADI. The CDR3 spans 13 residues. Trimming removed 8 bases from V and 0 bases from J, with 10 bases in between. Notes on this clonotype: Its antigen remains unidentified.

cDNA libraries of TCR beta carried unique molecular identifiers. Roughly 500,000 cDNA molecules were obtained per 1 to 10 million input T cells. TCRdb reprocessed the PCR reads via MiXCR and lists one record per CDR3 protein. The repertoire has roughly 670,000 distinct CDR3 sequences, 59% of them found once; the top ten carry 10% to 12%. This TCR was recovered from a girl aged 2 to 10 with multiple sclerosis. The sequencing sample was made of blood. V is TRBV10-2 and J is TRBJ2-5; the D gene is possibly TRBD2 (6 bases). CDR3 in DNA: TGCGCCAGCGTGGAGCGGGACCAAGAGACCCAGTACTTC. Its protein is CASVERDQETQYF.